This TCR beta chain was sequenced during a study of T cell responses to AZD1222 COVID-19 vaccine (dated by TCRdb to the early 2020s). Study-level background: A total of over 230 trial participants underwent TCR sequencing, of whom roughly 210 had received two doses of AZD1222 and roughly 26 had received two doses of the MenACWY control vaccine. Enrollment into the trials was organized by age into subgroups of 18-55, 56-69 and 70-plus years, and those subgroups contained approximately 150, 30 and 60 TCR-sequenced participants, respectively. General conclusions and limits of the study: Only six AZD1222 recipients were SARS-CoV-2 seropositive at baseline, limiting conclusions about previously exposed vaccinees. Most participants were white British and females outnumbered males, and the authors suggested that clonal diversity may have been underestimated. After two AZD1222 doses, both the breadth and the depth of spike-specific TCRs were significantly higher than at day 0 and than in MenACWY recipients. In the small 56-69-year group, the increase in depth fell short of significance, most likely because of low power. The whole spike protein was spanned by vaccine-associated CD4 TCRs, and dominant responses were seen in regions 160-218 and 743-854. Reportedly, close to half of the unique spike-specific TCRs recognized epitopes lying outside the regions that are mutated in the B.1.351 and B.1.1.7 variants. Because no day 14 peak-response samples were available, the repertoires could be characterized only after the peak T cell response.

The CDR3 regions of human TCRbeta chains were analyzed by immunosequencing. Per the authors' processing: Repertoire TCRs were matched against a reference library of SARS-CoV-2-specific TCRs generated with the MIRA antigen-specificity platform. Breadth was defined as the fraction of unique TCRs that were SARS-CoV-2-associated. Depth was defined as the fraction of total T cells that were SARS-CoV-2-associated. Using the MIRA data, each spike-specific TCR was mapped to the spike region that the TCR reacts to and placed in a CD4 or CD8 class. Log10-transformed breadth and depth values were compared by one-way ANOVA with Sidak's multiple comparisons tests. TCRdb obtained this table from immuneACCESS and retained in-frame rearrangements with V and J assigned. These tables miss some clones; where compared with another copy, unresolved V genes account for less than half of the shortfall, and the remainder is unexplained. The V and J calls and the clone size are those of that table, but D and trimming were determined from the DNA. The sample table shows around 160,000 clones, and just over 90% are seen once. About 3% of the sample rests with the top ten.

The junction shows trimming of 3 bases on V and 7 bases on J, plus 9 bases between the germline ends. The CDR3 runs 13 amino acids, cysteine and phenylalanine included. Only the CDR3 region is kept as DNA, spanning 39 bases read in frame from base 1. CDR1 and CDR2, looked up from the germline V gene, are KGHSH and LQKENI. With respect to this clone: It lacks a known antigen. There are no base qualities to consult, and no much larger clone falls within one base.

In light of the paper, this sample's time point label describes: baseline before first vaccination. Taken with the paper, the label for treatment or condition translates to: meningococcal conjugate vaccine given as trial control. Samples from vaccinated people were obtained from the UK trials COV001 and COV002, which included a single-blind randomized controlled phase 2/3 trial of AZD1222 (ChAdOx1 nCoV-19) in healthy adults. For TCRbeta chain sequencing, PBMC samples were collected from trial participants at day 0 and at day 28 after the second dose. Rearrangement joined TRBV18 to TRBJ1-4, and the D gene may be TRBD1, 5 bases matching. The source is an adult in good health. The starting material was peripheral blood, obtained on day 0 of MenACWY control vaccination. The DNA sequence is as follows: TGTGCCAGCTCACCGGGGGTGGGTGAAAAACTGTTTTTT. This encodes CASSPGVGEKLFF.